The clone carrying this T cell receptor beta chain came up a few times. Antigen: not known. The data stem from a study of T-cell memory formation after mild COVID-19. Overall study results and limits: Day 37-peaking second-wave clones had unconfirmed SARS-CoV-2 specificity. Cross-reactive memory apparently joined, as some responding clones appeared in pre-infection memory.

TCRdb reprocessed the 5' RACE reads via MiXCR and lists one record per CDR3 protein. The table lists about 270,000 distinct CDR3 sequences, about a sixth of them singletons. Source material: PBMCs or a T cell subset sorted from them (not recorded which). This clonotype was sampled from a man between 18 and 29 years old who had mild COVID-19 (a few samples of this study predate the infection). Cell type and time point are not known.

The CDR3 DNA sequence: TGTGCCAGCAGTCAATTCGGGACTAAAAATAGCTACACCTTC. Its protein is CASSQFGTKNSYTF. The rearrangement joins TRBV12-3 or TRBV12-4 to TRBJ1-2; D might be TRBD1 (5 bases). This CDR3 has 14 residues. V was shortened by 5 bases and J by 9 bases, with 19 bases between the two germline ends.